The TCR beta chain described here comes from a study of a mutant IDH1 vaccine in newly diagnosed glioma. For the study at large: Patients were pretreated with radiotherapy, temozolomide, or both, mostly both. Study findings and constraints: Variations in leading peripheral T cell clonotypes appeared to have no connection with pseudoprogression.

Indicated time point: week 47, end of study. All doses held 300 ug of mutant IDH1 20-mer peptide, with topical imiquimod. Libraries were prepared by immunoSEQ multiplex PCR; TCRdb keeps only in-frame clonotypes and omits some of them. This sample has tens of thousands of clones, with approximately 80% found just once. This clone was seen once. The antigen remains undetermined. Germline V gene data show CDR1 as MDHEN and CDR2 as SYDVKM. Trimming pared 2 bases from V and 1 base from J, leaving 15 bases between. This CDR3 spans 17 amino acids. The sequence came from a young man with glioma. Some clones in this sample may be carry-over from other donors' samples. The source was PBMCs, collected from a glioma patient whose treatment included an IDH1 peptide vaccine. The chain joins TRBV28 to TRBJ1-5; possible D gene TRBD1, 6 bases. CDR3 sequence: CASSLPLQGNSNQPQHF. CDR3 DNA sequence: TGTGCCAGCAGTTTACCGCTACAGGGAAACAGCAATCAGCCCCAGCATTTT.